The next 14 T cell receptor beta chains were all read from a single sample in a study of graft-versus-host responses after intestinal transplantation. Sequencing was performed with immunoSEQ multiplex PCR; in TCRdb, only in-frame clones are kept and a portion is missing. The table includes 80,000 to 100,000 clones, roughly nine tenths detected once. For these TCRs, the target antigens are not known. Sequencing was performed on unstimulated CD4+ T cells sorted from spleen or lymph node cells, taken before transplant. These receptor sequences come from a human donor who was the organ donor for an intestinal transplant.

The rearrangement joins TRBV30 to TRBJ1-3; 7 bases are shared with TRBD1. CDR3 length equals 15 residues. V shed 1 base and J 2 bases; nucleotides not matched to a gene: 5. Germline CDR1 GTSNPN, CDR2 SVGIG (reference sequence). This chain's CDR3 is CAWSATTGPGNTIYF. The CDR3 coding sequence is TGTGCCTGGAGTGCCACGACAGGGCCTGGAAACACCATATATTTT.

The rearrangement links TRBV19 to TRBJ2-7, with TRBD2 as a possible D gene (6 bases). This CDR3 is built from 14 residues. Germline CDR1 LNHDA, CDR2 SQIVND (reference sequence). Trimming pared 1 base from V and 6 bases from J, leaving 13 bases between. The CDR3 sequence: CASSIAAGPREQYF. CDR3 nucleotide sequence: TGTGCCAGTAGTATAGCAGCGGGCCCACGCGAGCAGTACTTC.

The chain recombines TRBV27 with TRBJ1-5; D is undetermined. The CDR3 runs to 17 residues. The V gene lost 2 bases and the J gene lost 0 bases, with 14 bases spanning the gap. Germline assignment: CDR1 MNHEY and CDR2 SMNVEV (reference sequence). CDR3 amino acids: CASSLVPGLNSNQPQHF. The CDR3 bases are TGTGCCAGCAGTTTAGTCCCCGGACTGAATAGCAATCAGCCCCAGCATTTT.

A few counts support this clone. The chain uses TRBV7-3 and TRBJ1-3, with D perhaps TRBD1 (5 bases). This CDR3 contains 15 residues. CDR1 and CDR2 (germline): SGHTA, FQGTGA. Trimming shortened V by 1 base and J by 1 base, and 8 bases separated the two germline ends. CDR3 nucleotides: TGTGCCAGCAGCTTAATGGAGGGGTCTGGAAACACCATATATTTT. This gives the protein CASSLMEGSGNTIYF.

The rearrangement uses TRBV28 and TRBJ2-2; D is unresolved. V gave up 4 bases and J gave up 3 bases, with 9 bases separating them. CDR3 length: 14 amino acids. CDR1 is MDHEN and CDR2 is SYDVKM in the germline V gene. This chain's CDR3 is CASSSRRYTGELFF. The CDR3 DNA sequence: TGTGCCAGCAGTTCAAGGAGATACACCGGGGAGCTGTTTTTT.

The rearrangement joins TRBV29-1 to TRBJ1-1, with unresolved D. The V end lost 4 bases, the J end lost 0 bases, and 9 bases lay between the germline ends. Per germline, CDR1 SQVTM and CDR2 ANQGSEA. The CDR3 spans 13 residues. The CDR3 here is CSVAVQMNTEAFF. The DNA for the CDR3 is TGCAGCGTTGCCGTACAAATGAACACTGAAGCTTTCTTT.

This chain links TRBV19 with TRBJ1-5; D possibly corresponds to TRBD1 (5 bases). The CDR3 extends over 16 amino acids. Germline-derived CDR1 and CDR2 are LNHDA and SQIVND (reference sequence). V lost 6 bases to trimming and J lost 7 bases, with 22 bases between them. The CDR3: CASRRVPTAGYQPQHF. For the CDR3, the DNA is TGTGCCAGTAGAAGGGTCCCTACGGCAGGGTACCAGCCCCAGCATTTT.

This chain uses TRBV4-2 with TRBJ2-5; 7 nucleotides agree with TRBD1. CDR1 is LGHNA, CDR2 YNFKEQ, per germline. The CDR3 loop spans 16 amino acids. Trimming removed 1 base from V and 4 bases from J; junction bases left unmatched: 9. The CDR3 loop reads CASSQGPPGQLETQYF. CDR3 coding DNA: TGTGCCAGCAGCCAAGGGCCCCCGGGACAGTTAGAGACCCAGTACTTC.

The chain combines TRBV10-3 with TRBJ1-5; 7 positions agree with TRBD1. V gave up 4 bases and J gave up 0 bases; unmatched junction bases: 6. The CDR3 contains 16 residues. The germline gives CDR1 ENHRY, CDR2 SYGVKD. DNA for the CDR3: TGTGCCATCAGTGGGCGGACAGGCCATAGCAATCAGCCCCAGCATTTT. As protein: CAISGRTGHSNQPQHF.

The chain joins TRBV7-2 to TRBJ2-3; 9 bases are shared with TRBD1. CDR1 and CDR2 from the germline V gene are SGHTA and FQGNSA. Unmatched junction bases numbered 4, after V lost 8 bases and J lost 1 base. This CDR3 is built from 14 residues. In DNA, the CDR3 is TGTGCCAGCCACCGGGACAGGGGCACAGATACGCAGTATTTT. It encodes CASHRDRGTDTQYF.

This clone is a singleton in its sample. The CDR3 DNA reads as TGCGCCAGCAGCCGGGACGTCGACAGGGCTCCTAACTATGGCTACACCTTC. Residues: CASSRDVDRAPNYGYTF. The gene calls are TRBV5-1 and TRBJ1-2; TRBD1 matches at 7 bases. CDR1 and CDR2 (germline): SGHRS, YFSETQ. The V segment lost 4 bases and the J segment 0 bases; nucleotides outside the gene matches: 12. CDR3 length: 17 amino acids. The variable domain in full, completed from reference TRBV5-1 and TRBJ1-2, reads KAGVTQTPRYLIKTRGQQVTLSCSPISGHRSVSWYQQTPGQGLQFLFEYFSETQRNKGNFPGRFSGRQFSNSRSEMNVSTLELGDSALYLCASSRDVDRAPNYGYTFGSGTRLTVV.

The chain joins TRBV5-1 to TRBJ2-4, with TRBD2 matching over 10 bases. Germline CDR1 is SGHRS and CDR2 is YFSETQ. This CDR3 has 15 residues. Trimming took 2 bases from V and 6 from J; bases not matched to a gene: 5. Written as DNA, the CDR3 is TGCGCCAGCAGCTTTCCCCTAGCGGGGGTAAACATTCAGTACTTC. This sequence encodes CASSFPLAGVNIQYF.

This chain connects TRBV6-6 to TRBJ1-1, with 8 bases matching TRBD1. CDR3 length: 13 amino acids. Germline V CDR1 and CDR2: MNHNY, SVGAGI (reference sequence). For the CDR3, the DNA is TGTGGGGTACGAGGACAGGGACGTTTTGAAGCTTTCTTT. This encodes CGVRGQGRFEAFF.

The V call is TRBV5-8, the J call TRBJ1-5, with 9 bases lining up with TRBD1. CDR3 length equals 14 residues. Trimming cost V 4 bases and J 4 bases; bases outside gene matches: 3. Germline V gives CDR1 SGHTS, CDR2 YDEGEE. The CDR3, as DNA: TGTGCCAGCAGCCGGGACAGGGCTAATCAGCCCCAGCATTTT. It encodes CASSRDRANQPQHF. Variable domain in full (rest from reference TRBV5-8 and TRBJ1-5): EAGVTQSPTHLIKTRGQQATLRCSPISGHTSVYWYQQALGLGLQFLLWYDEGEERNRGNFPPRFSGRQFPNYSSELNVNALELEDSALYLCASSRDRANQPQHFGDGTRLSIL.